Presented here are 24 T cell receptor beta chains from one specimen sequenced in a study of blood T cells in healthy people across ages. A second about 6 to 12 cycle PCR used barcoded and J-beta primers. TCRdb called the 5' RACE reads again in MiXCR, with one record for every CDR3 protein. Among around 780,000 distinct CDR3 sequences, more than 50% were seen once, and the ten largest hold roughly 24%. Material for sequencing was blood. The receptors shown here come from a man aged 35 to 55 in good health.

The J gene is TRBJ2-7, the V gene TRBV29-1; 14 nucleotides align to TRBD2. The closer fit of TRBJ2-5 to the DNA end suggests the J call may be wrong. The CDR3 sequence is 14 residues long. Germline V lookup: CDR1 SQVTM, CDR2 ANQGSEA. Here the CDR3 reads CSVDGTSGRETQYF. CDR3 DNA: TGCAGCGTCGACGGGACTAGCGGGAGAGAGACCCAGTACTTC.

This clonotype was seen a few times. The V and J genes are TRBV27 and TRBJ1-5, with D hard to call. This CDR3 contains 14 residues. Germline V CDR1 and CDR2: MNHEY, SMNVEV (reference sequence). Trimming stripped 4 bases from V and 0 bases from J, with 7 bases between. DNA for the CDR3: TGTGCCAGCAGTTCCAGCGGTAGCAATCAGCCCCAGCATTTT. Its translation: CASSSSGSNQPQHF.

This clonotype was seen more than once but under ten times. The rearrangement links TRBV28 to TRBJ1-4; a possible D gene is TRBD1 (6 bases). Germline V gives CDR1 MDHEN, CDR2 SYDVKM. Trimming shortened V by 2 bases and J by 8 bases, and 21 bases separated the two germline ends. This CDR3 region has 17 residues. The CDR3 region has the DNA TGTGCCAGCAGTTTAGAATGGGTAGGGGGGGGAGAAGAAAAACTGTTTTTT. Its protein product is CASSLEWVGGGEEKLFF. Variable domain in full (rest from reference TRBV28 and TRBJ1-4): DVKVTQSSRYLVKRTGEKVFLECVQDMDHENMFWYRQDPGLGLRLIYFSYDVKMKEKGDIPEGYSVSREKKERFSLILESASTNQTSMYLCASSLEWVGGGEEKLFFGSGTQLSVL.

This rearrangement joins TRBV6-5 to TRBJ2-3; D may be TRBD1 (5 bases). V lost 9 bases to trimming and J lost 8 bases, with 18 bases between them. The CDR3 totals 13 residues. CDR1 MNHEY and CDR2 SVGAGI come from the germline V gene. CDR3 DNA sequence: TGTGCCAGTCGTAGGCAGGGTTCGGGTACGCAGTATTTT. It specifies CASRRQGSGTQYF.

Only a few counts were recorded for this clonotype. The V and J genes are TRBV28 and TRBJ2-7; 9 bases fit TRBD1. The CDR3 is made up of 13 amino acids. Germline values: CDR1 MDHEN, CDR2 SYDVKM. The trim removed 6 bases at V and 5 bases at J, leaving 5 bases unmatched. The CDR3 sequence: CASRGTGSDEQYF. DNA of the CDR3: TGTGCCAGCAGAGGGACAGGGTCGGACGAGCAGTACTTC.

This clonotype was observed a handful of times. The V and J genes are TRBV24-1 and TRBJ2-3, with TRBD2 as a possible D gene (6 bases). The germline CDR1 and CDR2 sequences are KGHDR and SFDVKD. The length of the CDR3 is 15 residues. The V end lost 4 bases, the J end lost 3 bases, and 13 bases lay between the germline ends. CDR3 sequence: CATSDLPGRTDTQYF. Here the CDR3 DNA reads TGTGCCACCAGTGACCTTCCTGGGAGGACAGATACGCAGTATTTT.

The chain combines TRBV4-1 with TRBJ2-7; D is ambiguous. The germline gives CDR1 MGHRA, CDR2 YSYEKL. This CDR3 is 14 amino acids long. V lost 2 bases and J lost 0, with 8 bases in between. This CDR3 reads CASSQSQNSYEQYF. The DNA of the CDR3 is TGCGCCAGCAGCCAATCTCAGAACTCCTACGAGCAGTACTTC.

The chain combines TRBV4-2 with TRBJ2-7; 10 bases align to TRBD1. With the DNA end fitting TRBJ2-5 better, the J assignment may be wrong. CDR3 size: 16 residues. Germline-derived CDR1 and CDR2 are LGHNA and YNFKEQ. The CDR3 protein is CASSQYRQGAGETQYF. In nucleotides, the CDR3 is TGTGCCAGCAGCCAATATAGACAGGGGGCTGGGGAGACCCAGTACTTC.

This CDR3 reads CASSPSGTENTGELFF. In DNA form, the CDR3 reads TGTGCCAGCAGCCCATCCGGGACAGAGAACACCGGGGAGCTGTTTTTT. The genes are TRBV7-9 and TRBJ2-2; 7 positions match TRBD1. J lost 1 base, V lost 5 bases, and 7 bases had no gene match. The CDR3 consists of 16 residues. The germline V gene has CDR1 SEHNR and CDR2 FQNEAQ (reference sequence).

This clonotype appeared a few times. The chain carries TRBV5-1 and TRBJ2-1; TRBD2 aligns across 15 bases. Germline lookup yields CDR1 SGHRS and CDR2 YFSETQ. The CDR3 loop spans 18 amino acids. The trim removed 3 bases at V and 6 bases at J, leaving 10 bases unmatched. CDR3 protein: CASSSGLAGGDLGNEQFF. The CDR3 DNA follows: TGCGCCAGCAGCTCCGGACTAGCGGGGGGGGACCTGGGCAATGAGCAGTTCTTC.

This chain connects TRBV29-1 to TRBJ2-3; D might be TRBD1 (6 bases). This CDR3 has 12 amino acids. Trimming shortened V by 8 bases and J by 5 bases, and 14 bases separated the two germline ends. The germline V gene encodes CDR1 SQVTM and CDR2 ANQGSEA. In DNA, the CDR3 is TGCAGCACAACACAGGGAATAGATACGCAGTATTTT. This encodes CSTTQGIDTQYF.

This chain uses TRBV5-1 with TRBJ2-1; 8 nucleotides align to TRBD1. The CDR3 has 18 residues. CDR1 is SGHRS and CDR2 is YFSETQ in the germline V gene. The junction had 12 bases not matched to a gene; V was cut back by 4 bases and J by 0 bases. Here the CDR3 DNA reads TGCGCCAGCAGCCCAGGTCCAGGACAGGGTCGCTCCTACAATGAGCAGTTCTTC. Translated: CASSPGPGQGRSYNEQFF. Full variable domain (remainder filled in from reference TRBV5-1 and TRBJ2-1): KAGVTQTPRYLIKTRGQQVTLSCSPISGHRSVSWYQQTPGQGLQFLFEYFSETQRNKGNFPGRFSGRQFSNSRSEMNVSTLELGDSALYLCASSPGPGQGRSYNEQFFGPGTRLTVL.

V gene TRBV2 combines with J gene TRBJ1-5; 8 nucleotides line up with TRBD1. This CDR3 contains 14 residues. V lost 6 bases, J lost 6 bases, and 7 bases stayed unmatched. From germline, CDR1 is SNHLY and CDR2 FYNNEI. CDR3 in amino acids: CASRHGQGRQPQHF. The CDR3 DNA follows: TGTGCCAGCAGGCACGGACAGGGTCGTCAGCCCCAGCATTTT.

The DNA for the CDR3 is TGTGCCAGCAACGAAGACGTGCGCTCCTATAATTCACCCCTCCACTTT. This codes for CASNEDVRSYNSPLHF. V and J are TRBV6-1 and TRBJ1-6, with D hard to call. The ends were cut back, 7 bases at V and 0 bases at J, with 13 bases in the middle. Germline V gene sequence: CDR1 MNHNS, CDR2 SASEGT. This CDR3 region has 16 residues.

This chain connects TRBV7-6 to TRBJ2-5; a possible D gene is TRBD1 (6 bases). The CDR3 length is 16 residues. CDR1 is SGHVS, CDR2 FNYEAQ, per germline. V gave up 1 base and J gave up 5 bases, with 17 bases separating them. The chain's CDR3 is CASSLGTDRLWETQYF. The CDR3 DNA reads as TGTGCCAGCAGCTTAGGGACAGACAGGCTCTGGGAGACCCAGTACTTC.

This clonotype was picked up a small number of times. The CDR3 loop reads CASRSGQLTATNEKLFF. The CDR3 DNA sequence: TGCGCCAGCAGATCGGGACAACTAACTGCAACTAATGAAAAACTGTTTTTT. This rearrangement joins TRBV5-1 to TRBJ1-4; the D gene is possibly TRBD1 (6 bases). The germline gives CDR1 SGHRS, CDR2 YFSETQ. V lost 5 bases, J lost 0 bases, and 17 bases lay in between. This CDR3 is built from 17 residues.

The chain is built from TRBV2 and TRBJ2-5; the D gene could be TRBD1 or TRBD2 (6 bases each). This CDR3 contains 15 residues. Trimming pared 0 bases from V and 3 bases from J, leaving 11 bases between. The germline V gene has CDR1 SNHLY and CDR2 FYNNEI. This CDR3 is CASSEAPGEEETQYF. CDR3 DNA sequence: TGTGCCAGCAGTGAAGCACCAGGGGAGGAAGAGACCCAGTACTTC.

There are a few counts of this clonotype. V and J are TRBV9 and TRBJ1-2; TRBD1 is a possible D gene (6 bases). This CDR3 is 15 amino acids long. The germline CDR1 and CDR2 sequences are SGDLS and YYNGEE. The V and J ends lost 1 base and 8 bases respectively, with 18 bases between them. CDR3 loop: CASSVIMEGGAGYTF. DNA for the CDR3: TGTGCCAGCAGCGTAATTATGGAGGGGGGCGCCGGCTACACCTTC.

This chain links TRBV20-1 with TRBJ2-3; D tentatively fits TRBD1 or TRBD2 (5 bases each). Germline assignment: CDR1 DFQATT and CDR2 SNEGSKA (reference sequence). The CDR3 covers 15 residues. V was pared by 5 bases and J by 5 bases, with 20 bases between. The CDR3 DNA sequence: TGCAGTGCTTTATACAGGCTCTTGAGGGTAGATACGCAGTATTTT. This codes for CSALYRLLRVDTQYF.

The chain recombines TRBV11-1 with TRBJ1-2; the match to TRBD1 covers 8 bases. The CDR3 contains 14 residues. Germline V gives CDR1 SGHAT, CDR2 FQDESV (reference sequence). V was pared by 5 bases and J by 6 bases, with 8 bases of the junction left unmatched. The CDR3, as DNA: TGTGCCAGCAGCCGCGGACAGGGAGGTGATGGCTACACCTTC. Residues: CASSRGQGGDGYTF.

The chain has TRBV7-9 and TRBJ1-2; TRBD1 is a possible D gene (5 bases). This CDR3 is built from 14 residues. Per germline, CDR1 SEHNR and CDR2 FQNEAQ (reference sequence). Trimming removed 5 bases at V and 6 bases at J, with 16 bases between. The CDR3 here is CASSPGPVGHGYTF. The CDR3 coding sequence is TGTGCCAGCAGCCCAGGGCCGGTCGGACATGGCTACACCTTC. Combining the CDR3 with reference TRBV7-9 and TRBJ1-2 gives the whole variable domain DTGVSQNPRHKITKRGQNVTFRCDPISEHNRLYWYRQTLGQGPEFLTYFQNEAQLEKSRLLSDRFSAERPKGSFSTLEIQRTEQGDSAMYLCASSPGPVGHGYTFGSGTRLTVV.

Written as DNA, the CDR3 is TGTGCCAGCAGCGCCCTGGGCTCCAAAGAGACCCAGTACTTC. As protein: CASSALGSKETQYF. V usage is TRBV27 and J usage is TRBJ2-5; D unclear. V dropped 6 bases and J dropped 3 bases, with 14 bases sitting between them. From germline, CDR1 is MNHEY and CDR2 SMNVEV (reference sequence). The CDR3 length is 14 residues.

In the case of this clonotype: One end of the junction fails to match germline, which may point to a read error. This rearrangement joins TRBV7-7 to TRBJ2-1; 9 bases fit TRBD2. Germline lookup yields CDR1 SSHAT and CDR2 FNYEAQ (reference sequence). This CDR3 has 15 amino acids. CDR3 sequence (DNA): TGTGCTAGCAGCTCCGGACTAGCGAAAGACAATGAGCAGTTCTTC. Its translation: CASSSGLAKDNEQFF.

This clonotype was seen more than once but under ten times. The V and J genes are TRBV28 and TRBJ2-7, with 7 bases that match TRBD1. The CDR3 contains 14 residues. CDR1 MDHEN and CDR2 SYDVKM come from the germline V gene. V was clipped by 7 bases and J by 5 bases; unmatched bases: 11. CDR3: CASTPADRVHEQYF. The CDR3 DNA sequence: TGTGCCAGCACCCCGGCAGACAGGGTCCACGAGCAGTACTTC.